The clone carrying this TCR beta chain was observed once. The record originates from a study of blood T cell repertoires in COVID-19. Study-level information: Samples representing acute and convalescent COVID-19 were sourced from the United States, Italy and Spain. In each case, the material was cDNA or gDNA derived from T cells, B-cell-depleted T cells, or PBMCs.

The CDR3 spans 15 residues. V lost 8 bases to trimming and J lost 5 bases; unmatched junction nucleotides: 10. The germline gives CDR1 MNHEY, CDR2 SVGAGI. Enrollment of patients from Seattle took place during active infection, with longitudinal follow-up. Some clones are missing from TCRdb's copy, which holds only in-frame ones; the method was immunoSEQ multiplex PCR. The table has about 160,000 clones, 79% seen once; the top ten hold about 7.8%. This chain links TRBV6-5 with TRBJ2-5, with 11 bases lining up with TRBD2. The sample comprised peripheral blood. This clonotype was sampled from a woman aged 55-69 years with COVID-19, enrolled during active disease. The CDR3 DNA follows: TGTGCCAGCCAGTTCTCTAGCGGGAGGTCGGAGACCCAGTACTTC. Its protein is CASQFSSGRSETQYF.